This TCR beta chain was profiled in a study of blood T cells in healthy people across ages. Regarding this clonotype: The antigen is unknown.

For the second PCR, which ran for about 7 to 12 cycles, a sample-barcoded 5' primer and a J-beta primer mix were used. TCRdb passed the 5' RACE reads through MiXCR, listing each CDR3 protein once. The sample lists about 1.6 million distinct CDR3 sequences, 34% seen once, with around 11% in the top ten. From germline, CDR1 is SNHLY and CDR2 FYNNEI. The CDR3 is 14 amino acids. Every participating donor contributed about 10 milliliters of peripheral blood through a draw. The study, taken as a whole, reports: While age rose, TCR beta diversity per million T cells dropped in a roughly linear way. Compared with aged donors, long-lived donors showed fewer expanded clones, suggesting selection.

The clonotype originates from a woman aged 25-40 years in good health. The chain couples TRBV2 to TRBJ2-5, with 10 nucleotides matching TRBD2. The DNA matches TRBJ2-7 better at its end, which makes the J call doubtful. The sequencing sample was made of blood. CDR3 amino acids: CASSRAGGPIEQYF. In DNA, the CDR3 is TGTGCCAGCAGTCGAGCGGGGGGGCCTATCGAGCAGTACTTC.